Given below is one T cell receptor (beta chain) in context. The sample originates from a study of shared clonotypes between healthy human individuals. This CDR3 has 15 residues. V shed 6 bases and J 9 bases; nucleotides not matched to a gene: 6. Germline CDR1 reads SNHLY; CDR2 reads FYNNEI. Unsorted PBMC DNA was sequenced on ten immunoSEQ deep assay plates. The repertoire was sequenced with immunoSEQ multiplex PCR; TCRdb's copy has only in-frame clones and lacks some. The table includes 450,000 to 500,000 clones, over 70% detected once. The sample taken for sequencing was PBMCs. The origin of this receptor is a woman aged 40 to 49 in good health. Some clones in this sample may be carry-over from other donors' samples. The V and J genes are TRBV2 and TRBJ2-1; 15 positions match TRBD2. CDR3 DNA sequence: TGTGCCAGCAGCTGGACTAGCGGGAGGGGGGGTGAGCAGTTCTTC. It codes for CASSWTSGRGGEQFF.